The 19 T cell receptor beta chains in this list originate from one sample, sequenced in a study of blood T cell repertoires in COVID-19. Profiling relied on immunoSEQ multiplex PCR, and the TCRdb table lists in-frame clones only, not all of them. The table records more than 200,000 clones, roughly 87% of them present only once. Sequences were obtained from peripheral blood. Source of these receptors: a human donor in a cohort sampled during active COVID-19.

The chain is built from TRBV6-5 and TRBJ1-2, with D maybe TRBD1 (5 bases). Germline V gives CDR1 MNHEY, CDR2 SVGAGI. CDR3 length: 12 residues. The germline V and J ends were trimmed by 6 bases and 5 bases, with 10 bases remaining between them. CDR3 loop: CASRDSVYGYTF. In DNA form, the CDR3 reads TGTGCCAGCAGAGACAGTGTATATGGCTACACCTTC.

This chain links TRBV3-1 (or the pseudogene TRBV3-2) with TRBJ2-5; D is possibly TRBD2 (5 bases). The CDR3 sequence is 17 residues long. CDR1 is LGHDT and CDR2 is YNNKEL in the germline V gene (reference sequence). Trimming took 0 bases from V and 1 from J, leaving 15 bases between them. The CDR3 region has the DNA TGTGCCAGCAGCCAAGAACAAGCGGACTGGCCCCAAGAGACCCAGTACTTC. Translation: CASSQEQADWPQETQYF.

V usage is TRBV4-3 and J usage is TRBJ1-5; the D gene is possibly TRBD1 (6 bases). The CDR3 is 19 residues long. With 3 bases removed from V and 0 bases from J, the gap between germline ends came to 21 bases. The germline gives CDR1 LGHNA, CDR2 YSLEER. Written as DNA, the CDR3 is TGCGCCAGCAGCCATGACCTGACAGGCGGCGCCTATAGCAATCAGCCCCAGCATTTT. As protein: CASSHDLTGGAYSNQPQHF.

The V and J genes are TRBV19 and TRBJ2-1, with 7 nucleotides matching TRBD2. The CDR3 length is 19 residues. Germline V gives CDR1 LNHDA, CDR2 SQIVND (reference sequence). J gave up 8 bases and V 3 bases, and 22 bases lay outside the gene matches. CDR3 sequence reads: CASSIFLASGTDMWDEQFF. CDR3 nucleotides: TGTGCCAGTAGTATCTTTTTGGCTAGCGGCACCGATATGTGGGATGAGCAGTTCTTC.

This chain joins TRBV6-5 and TRBJ1-1, with no clear D. The CDR3 loop spans 13 amino acids. Deletions cut 6 bases from V and 11 bases from J, with 19 bases between. In germline, CDR1 is MNHEY, CDR2 SVGAGI. The CDR3 DNA follows: TGTGCCAGCAGGCGCGACTCGGGTGGTGGGGCTTTCTTT. It yields the protein CASRRDSGGGAFF.

CDR3 in DNA: TGTGCCAGCAGCGAGGGGGTTGCGAAGCCCCAGCATTTT. This sequence encodes CASSEGVAKPQHF. The J gene is TRBJ1-5, the V gene TRBV7-2; TRBD1 might be the D (6 bases). Germline CDR1 SGHTA, CDR2 FQGNSA. This CDR3 spans 13 amino acids. Trimming left V 5 bases short and J 8 bases short, with 13 bases between. Variable domain in full (rest from reference TRBV7-2 and TRBJ1-5): GAGVSQSPSNKVTEKGKDVELRCDPISGHTALYWYRQSLGQGLEFLIYFQGNSAPDKSGLPSDRFSAERTGGSVSTLTIQRTQQEDSAVYLCASSEGVAKPQHFGDGTRLSIL.

The chain is built from TRBV28 and TRBJ1-5; 10 positions match TRBD1. V shed 7 bases, J shed 5 bases, and the junction held 5 bases outside the gene matches. This CDR3 is 14 amino acids long. The V gene's germline CDR1 is MDHEN and CDR2 SYDVKM. CDR3 loop: CASTGQGGYQPQHF. CDR3 sequence (DNA): TGTGCCAGCACCGGACAGGGGGGTTATCAGCCCCAGCATTTT.

A single count supports this clone. DNA of the CDR3: TGTGCCAGCAGCCAGCCCGGACAGGGGGTCTATGGCTACACCTTC. Protein sequence: CASSQPGQGVYGYTF. The chain uses TRBV7-2 and TRBJ1-2; 10 nucleotides line up with TRBD1. Trimming cost V 5 bases and J 4 bases; bases outside gene matches: 7. This CDR3 spans 15 amino acids. Germline CDR1 reads SGHTA; CDR2 reads FQGNSA.

This chain connects TRBV2 to TRBJ1-5, with 9 nucleotides matching TRBD1. The V gene end was trimmed by 0 bases and the J gene end by 11 bases; junction bases not matched to a gene: 11. The germline V gene has CDR1 SNHLY and CDR2 FYNNEI. The length of the CDR3 is 16 residues. CDR3 sequence reads: CASSEAVQGASGTQHF. The CDR3 DNA is TGTGCCAGCAGTGAAGCCGTACAGGGGGCATCGGGGACCCAGCATTTT.

The chain couples TRBV14 to TRBJ2-5, with D perhaps TRBD1 (5 bases). The CDR3 spans 15 residues. The V gene's germline CDR1 is SGHDN and CDR2 FVKESK. V lost 0 bases and J lost 4, with 12 bases in between. The CDR3 is CASSQERGGAETQYF. The CDR3 DNA sequence: TGTGCCAGCAGCCAAGAAAGGGGCGGAGCAGAGACCCAGTACTTC.

CDR3 sequence: CASSPTRGSYNEQFF. CDR3 nucleotides: TGTGCCAGCAGCCCTACAAGGGGATCCTACAATGAGCAGTTCTTC. The V and J genes are TRBV5-5 and TRBJ2-1; D may be TRBD1 (5 bases). Per germline, CDR1 SGHKS and CDR2 YYEKEE (reference sequence). This CDR3 region has 15 residues. With 4 bases removed from V and 1 base from J, the gap between germline ends came to 12 bases.

The chain joins TRBV7-2 to TRBJ2-7; weak D call: TRBD2 (6 bases). V lost 5 bases to trimming and J lost 5 bases, with 19 bases between them. CDR3 length: 15 amino acids. CDR1 is SGHTA and CDR2 is FQGNSA in the germline V gene. CDR3 bases: TGTGCCAGCAGCGTAGTAGGGACCTCGGGGGACGAGCAGTACTTC. Its translation is CASSVVGTSGDEQYF. Variable domain in full (rest from reference TRBV7-2 and TRBJ2-7): GAGVSQSPSNKVTEKGKDVELRCDPISGHTALYWYRQSLGQGLEFLIYFQGNSAPDKSGLPSDRFSAERTGGSVSTLTIQRTQQEDSAVYLCASSVVGTSGDEQYFGPGTRLTVT.

V usage is TRBV28 and J usage is TRBJ1-1, with 8 bases fitting TRBD1. With V trimmed by 3 bases and J by 2 bases, 8 bases remained unmatched. The CDR3 contains 16 residues. CDR1 and CDR2 (germline): MDHEN, SYDVKM. In DNA form, the CDR3 reads TGTGCCAGCAGTTTCCTCTGGACAGGGCATAACACTGAAGCTTTCTTT. Residues: CASSFLWTGHNTEAFF.

V and J are TRBV6-2 or TRBV6-3 and TRBJ1-2; no clear D. Trimming removed 3 bases from V and 7 bases from J, with 9 bases in between. This CDR3 has 12 amino acids. Germline values: CDR1 MNHEY, CDR2 SVGEGT. The chain's CDR3 is CASSYGRGGYTF. Written as DNA, the CDR3 is TGTGCCAGCAGTTATGGCCGGGGTGGCTACACCTTC.

Here the CDR3 DNA reads TGTGCCAGCATCGCGGGGCACACAGATACGCAGTATTTT. This codes for CASIAGHTDTQYF. J is TRBJ2-3 and V is TRBV2; possibly TRBD2 for D (6 bases). CDR1 SNHLY and CDR2 FYNNEI come from the germline V gene. Trimming left V 7 bases short and J 2 bases short, with 10 bases between. This CDR3 has 13 amino acids.

This clone has a count of ten or more. The rearrangement joins TRBV11-2 to TRBJ1-2; no clear D gene. The V gene lost 0 bases and the J gene lost 7 bases, with 12 bases spanning the gap. There are 14 residues in the CDR3. Germline V gene sequence: CDR1 SGHAT, CDR2 FQNNGV. CDR3: CASSLETLGAGYTF. For the CDR3, the DNA is TGTGCCAGCAGCTTAGAAACCCTGGGAGCTGGCTACACCTTC.

The V gene is TRBV5-6, the J gene TRBJ2-7, with a weak D call TRBD1 (5 bases). The CDR3 contains 13 residues. The V and J ends lost 5 bases and 0 bases respectively, with 9 bases between them. Germline lookup yields CDR1 SGHDT and CDR2 YYEEEE. The CDR3 is CASSPDISYEQYF. The CDR3 nucleotides are TGTGCCAGCAGTCCGGACATCTCCTACGAGCAGTACTTC.

V gene TRBV7-9 combines with J gene TRBJ2-7, with 8 bases matching TRBD1. This CDR3 has 14 residues. The J segment lost 4 bases and the V segment lost 3 bases, leaving 5 bases of the junction unmatched. Germline V gene lookup returns CDR1 SEHNR and CDR2 FQNEAQ (reference sequence). The CDR3 reads CASSLGQVHYEQYF. The CDR3 DNA reads TGTGCCAGCAGCTTGGGACAGGTCCATTACGAGCAGTACTTC.

The J gene is TRBJ1-1, the V gene TRBV9, with D perhaps matching TRBD1 (5 bases). V gave up 2 bases and J gave up 5 bases, with 10 bases separating them. The CDR3 extends over 13 amino acids. CDR1 is SGDLS, CDR2 YYNGEE, per germline. The CDR3 DNA is TGTGCCAGCAGCGTGCAGGGATTGACTGAAGCTTTCTTT. Translated, it gives CASSVQGLTEAFF.